This TCR beta chain was found in a study of cytomegalovirus exposure and HLA in healthy donors. General observations from the study: Within the data, a cluster of highly shared sequence variants was likely a sequencing artifact. An apparent linkage of common viral pathogens to several of the most significant clusters emerged in a later analysis. Presence/absence analyses treated sequencing depth as roughly uniform across donors.

On this clone itself: The antigen is not known.

PCR amplification relied on 60 Vbeta primers (plus 13 Jbeta primers). Profiled with immunoSEQ multiplex PCR; TCRdb holds only in-frame clones, not every one. The table shows about 43,000 clones, with 45% to 60% occurring only once. The material sequenced was PBMCs. The TCR comes from a man between 60 and 75 years old in good health and CMV-seronegative.

The CDR3 here is CASNARDTGELFF. The CDR3 nucleotides are TGTGCCAGTAACGCGAGAGACACCGGGGAGCTGTTTTTT. The chain is built from TRBV19 and TRBJ2-2; D is ambiguous. Germline lookup yields CDR1 LNHDA and CDR2 SQIVND (reference sequence). This CDR3 comprises 13 residues. The V end lost 7 bases, the J end lost 3 bases, and 9 bases lay between the germline ends.